The rows below give T cell receptor beta chains drawn from one sample of a study of tumor-infiltrating lymphocytes in primary liver carcinoma. TCRdb re-called the multiplex PCR reads through MiXCR, storing one row per CDR3 protein. The sample has 300,000 to 400,000 distinct CDR3 sequences, about 62% seen once. The specimen was peripheral blood. The receptors shown here come from a man aged 40-49 years with primary liver carcinoma and hepatitis B virus infection. Both conserved end residues are part of each CDR3. Each record gives: D gene, clone size, V gene, J gene, CDR3 protein, CDR3 DNA. A D gene is named only where the DNA matches it firmly. Size values are once, few and many counts, or a class for expanded clones, and some rows have none.

>.|.|TRBV28|TRBJ1-2
CASSPDLGRDGYTF
TGTGCCAGCAGCCCAGACCTCGGACGGGATGGCTACACCTTC
>.|.|TRBV29-1|TRBJ2-5
CSVVHLGRETQYF
TGCAGCGTTGTACATCTAGGGCGAGAGACCCAGTACTTC
>.|.|TRBV29-1|TRBJ2-2
CSVMGPTNTGELFF
TGCAGCGTTATGGGGCCTACGAACACCGGGGAGCTGTTTTTC
>.|.|TRBV5-6|TRBJ1-6
CASSLDKGLNGSPLHF
TGTGCCAGCAGCCTTGATAAAGGGCTGAACGGTTCACCCCTCCACTTT
>.|.|TRBV4-1|TRBJ2-3
CTSSLISVTDTQYF
TGCACCAGCAGCCTCATATCTGTCACAGATACGCAGTATTTT
>TRBD2|few|TRBV30|TRBJ2-1
CAWSVLGRARNEQFF
TGTGCCTGGAGTGTACTCGGGAGGGCCAGGAATGAGCAGTTCTTC
>TRBD1|many|TRBV13|TRBJ2-7
CASSLWGQVYEQYF
TGTGCCAGCAGCTTATGGGGACAGGTCTACGAGCAGTACTTC
>.|.|TRBV6-1|TRBJ2-1
CASSREDGSYNEQFF
TGTGCCAGCAGTCGAGAGGACGGGTCATACAATGAGCAGTTCTTC
>.|.|TRBV11-2|TRBJ1-3
CASSWGVESGSTIYF
TGTGCCAGCAGCTGGGGAGTTGAGTCTGGAAGCACCATATATTTT
>.|.|TRBV4-3|TRBJ2-5
CASNQGLGQTQYF
TGTGCCAGCAATCAAGGGCTAGGCCAGACCCAGTACTTC
>.|many|TRBV6-5|TRBJ1-6
CASSYSAGDASPLHF
TGTGCCAGCAGTTACTCGGCCGGGGACGCGTCACCCCTCCACTTT
>.|.|TRBV10-3|TRBJ2-1
CAIRRDLSSYDEQFF
TGTGCCATCAGGCGTGACTTGAGCTCCTACGATGAGCAGTTCTTC
>.|.|TRBV5-4|TRBJ2-3
CASSLGLVGGDTQYF
TGTGCCAGCAGCTTGGGACTAGTGGGGGGAGATACGCAGTATTTT
>TRBD1|.|TRBV20-1|TRBJ2-1
CSTERTGPNNEQFF
TGCAGTACAGAAAGGACAGGTCCCAACAATGAGCAGTTCTTC
>TRBD2|.|TRBV6-6|TRBJ2-3
CASSFPPTGHGTSGFSDTQYF
TGTGCCAGCAGTTTCCCACCGACAGGGCACGGGACTAGCGGTTTCTCGGATACGCAGTATTTT
>TRBD1|.|TRBV29-1|TRBJ1-2
CSVERGQDGYTF
TGTAGCGTGGAGAGGGGGCAGGACGGCTACACCTTC
>TRBD2|many|TRBV12-3/TRBV12-4|TRBJ2-3
CASSLARLGTRPDTQYF
TGTGCCAGCAGTTTAGCGAGGCTCGGGACTAGGCCAGATACGCAGTATTTT
>.|.|TRBV29-1|TRBJ1-2
CGVPPLPVTGNYGYTF
TGCGGCGTACCCCCCCTTCCCGTCACAGGGAACTATGGCTACACCTTC
>.|.|TRBV11-2|TRBJ2-5
CVSSLDYLYQETQYF
TGTGTCAGCAGCTTAGATTACCTCTACCAAGAGACCCAGTACTTC
>.|.|TRBV28|TRBJ2-7
CASSLSLIWPISYEQYF
TGTGCCAGCAGTTTATCCCTCATATGGCCGATTTCCTATGAGCAGTACTTC
>TRBD1|.|TRBV12-3/TRBV12-4|TRBJ2-5
CASRMTGIETQYF
TGTGCCAGCAGAATGACAGGGATCGAGACCCAGTACTTC
>TRBD1|.|TRBV12-3/TRBV12-4|TRBJ1-5
CANRPGTASNQPQHF
TGTGCTAACAGGCCCGGGACAGCTAGCAATCAGCCCCAGCATTTT
>TRBD2|.|TRBV6-6|TRBJ2-7
CASSPGGTTVYEQYF
TGTGCCAGCAGCCCCGGGGGGACTACAGTCTACGAGCAGTACTTC
>TRBD2|many|TRBV6-6|TRBJ2-5
CASSRRTSGPLGETQYF
TGTGCCAGCAGCCGAAGGACTAGCGGCCCTCTAGGAGAGACCCAGTACTTC
>TRBD2|many|TRBV6-6|TRBJ2-1
CASSRTSGRYNEQFF
TGTGCCAGCAGTCGGACTAGCGGGAGGTACAATGAGCAGTTCTTC
>.|.|TRBV7-8|TRBJ2-5
CASSSIRSRRKETQYF
TGTGCCAGCAGCTCCATCCGTAGCAGGAGGAAAGAGACCCAGTATTTC
>.|.|TRBV6-6|TRBJ1-6
CASGYADTGSPLHF
TGTGCCAGCGGTTACGCGGACACGGGTTCACCCCTCCACTTT
>.|.|TRBV24-1|TRBJ2-2
CATSDYGTGELFF
TGTGCCACCAGTGATTATGGCACCGGGGAGCTGTTTTTT
>.|few|TRBV13|TRBJ1-1
CASSLNGVAFGAFF
TGTGCCAGCAGCTTAAATGGGGTGGCCTTTGGAGCTTTCTTT
>.|.|TRBV5-1|TRBJ1-6
CASSLVGPGPSDSPLHF
TGCGCCAGCAGCTTAGTAGGCCCAGGGCCGTCGGATTCACCCCTCCACTTT
>TRBD1|.|TRBV5-1|TRBJ2-2
CASSLRRQGANTGELFF
TGCGCCAGCAGCTTAAGGAGGCAGGGGGCGAACACCGGGGAGCTGTTTTTT
>TRBD1|.|TRBV20-1|TRBJ1-1
CSARGPDRDLNTEAFF
TGCAGTGCTAGAGGTCCGGACAGGGATCTGAACACTGAAGCTTTCTTT
>.|.|TRBV4-2|TRBJ2-1
CASSHSGNEQLF
TGTGCCAGCAGCCACAGTGGCAATGAGCAGCTCTTC
>.|.|TRBV28|TRBJ2-7
CASNPSGGNYEQYF
TGTGCCAGCAACCCCAGTGGGGGCAACTACGAGCAGTACTTC
>TRBD2|.|TRBV6-2/TRBV6-3|TRBJ2-7
CASRPGTSGRLREQYF
TGTGCCAGCAGACCCGGGACTAGCGGGAGACTTCGCGAGCAGTACTTC
>TRBD2|few|TRBV14|TRBJ2-7
CASSQERGVEQYF
TGTGCCAGCAGCCAGGAACGGGGGGTCGAGCAGTACTTC
>.|.|TRBV2|TRBJ1-5
CASRGAGQPQHF
TGTGCCAGCAGGGGGGCGGGTCAGCCCCAGCATTTT
>TRBD1|.|TRBV6-6|TRBJ1-5
CASGPEGGKNQPQHF
TGTGCCAGCGGTCCTGAAGGGGGCAAGAATCAGCCCCAGCATTTT
>.|many|TRBV4-3|TRBJ2-3
CASSPGFGLTDTQYF
TGCGCCAGTAGCCCGGGGTTTGGGCTCACAGATACGCAGTATTTT
>.|many|TRBV14|TRBJ2-7
CASSQEWVSDEQYF
TGTGCCAGCAGCCAAGAGTGGGTTTCGGACGAGCAGTACTTC
>TRBD2|many|TRBV6-5|TRBJ2-5
CASSYDVGGETQYF
TGTGCCAGCAGTTACGACGTGGGGGGGGAGACCCAGTACTTC
>.|.|TRBV30|TRBJ1-3
CAWNRGSGNTIYF
TGTGCCTGGAACCGGGGCTCTGGAAACACCATATATTTT
>.|.|TRBV11-2|TRBJ1-1
CLSSPQRNTEAFF
TGTCTCAGCAGCCCTCAGAGGAACACTGAAGCTTTCTTT
>.|.|TRBV5-1|TRBJ1-5
CASSLTGQRGQPQHF
TGCGCCAGCAGCTTGACCGGGCAGCGAGGTCAGCCCCAGCATTTT
>TRBD1|.|TRBV12-3/TRBV12-4|TRBJ1-2
CASSFDRGVGCTF
TGTGCCAGCAGCTTCGACAGGGGAGTGGGCTGTACCTTC
>TRBD2|.|TRBV7-9|TRBJ2-1
CASRNRGPSGSDEQFF
TGTGCCAGCAGGAACCGTGGGCCTAGCGGGAGCGATGAGCAGTTCTTC
>TRBD1|.|TRBV5-6|TRBJ1-5
CASSGPGTASNQPQQF
TGTGCCAGCAGTGGTCCCGGGACAGCTAGCAATCAGCCCCAGCAGTTT
>.|.|TRBV28|TRBJ1-1
CASRGAEAFF
TGTGCCAGCAGAGGAGCTGAAGCTTTCTTT
>TRBD1|.|TRBV29-1|TRBJ1-5
CTVGQRLEQPQHF
TGCACCGTGGGACAGAGGCTGGAACAGCCCCAGCATTTT
>.|many|TRBV29-1|TRBJ2-7
CSVSAGGGSVNQYF
TGCAGCGTCTCCGCAGGGGGGGGGAGTGTAAACCAGTACTTC
>TRBD1|.|TRBV12-3/TRBV12-4|TRBJ1-2
CACSQTGDYGYTF
TGTGCCTGCAGCCAGACAGGGGACTATGGCTACACCTTC
>.|many|TRBV6-6|TRBJ2-2
CASISGTGELFF
TGTGCCAGCATCTCCGGGACCGGGGAGCTGTTTTTT
>.|.|TRBV29-1|TRBJ2-1
CSVAQDSYSEQFF
TGCAGCGTTGCCCAGGATTCCTACAGTGAGCAGTTCTTC
>.|.|TRBV5-6|TRBJ2-1
CASSLPASNEQFF
TGTGCCAGCAGCTTGCCTGCAAGCAATGAGCAGTTCTTC
>.|.|TRBV30|TRBJ1-2
CARSPSGHFF
TGTGCCCGGAGCCCTTCCGGACATTTCTTC